The rows below give T cell receptor beta chains drawn from one sample of a study of T cells after yellow fever vaccination. TCRdb recomputed calls from the 5' RACE reads with MiXCR, one row per CDR3 protein. This table holds some 560,000 distinct CDR3 sequences, 15% to 20% found once. Sequenced material: PBMCs, taken 15 days after the yellow fever booster vaccination. The receptors come from a man aged 30 to 45 who received the YFV17D yellow fever vaccine. CDR3s include the opening cysteine and the closing phenylalanine or tryptophan. The D gene is left open where the match is weak. Only some rows state a clone size, as once, few, many or a class for expanded clones.

j_gene: TRBJ2-5
d_gene: NA
len: 13
abundance: NA
v_gene: TRBV28
CDR3aa: CASQGSLQETQYF
CDR3nt: TGTGCCAGCCAAGGGTCCCTACAAGAGACCCAGTACTTC

j_gene: TRBJ2-1
d_gene: TRBD2
len: 17
abundance: NA
v_gene: TRBV20-1
CDR3aa: CSASSIPGLAVVNEQFF
CDR3nt: TGCAGTGCTAGCTCCATCCCGGGACTAGCGGTCGTCAATGAGCAGTTCTTC

j_gene: TRBJ2-7
d_gene: NA
len: 11
abundance: few
v_gene: TRBV20-1
CDR3aa: CSAGGSVEQYF
CDR3nt: TGCAGTGCTGGGGGGTCGGTGGAGCAGTACTTC

j_gene: TRBJ2-1
d_gene: NA
len: 12
abundance: few
v_gene: TRBV5-6
CDR3aa: CASSATPGLGFF
CDR3nt: TGTGCCAGCAGCGCTACCCCGGGACTTGGGTTCTTC

j_gene: TRBJ2-1
d_gene: TRBD2
len: 15
abundance: NA
v_gene: TRBV3-1
CDR3aa: CASCLLAGPVGEQFF
CDR3nt: TGTGCCAGCTGCCTACTAGCGGGCCCCGTGGGTGAGCAGTTCTTC

j_gene: TRBJ2-7
d_gene: NA
len: 15
abundance: NA
v_gene: TRBV4-2
CDR3aa: CASSQDGHRRGEQYF
CDR3nt: TGTGCCAGCAGCCAAGATGGACATCGGAGGGGCGAGCAGTACTTC

j_gene: TRBJ2-5
d_gene: NA
len: 17
abundance: NA
v_gene: TRBV10-2
CDR3aa: CASSERRGIHAGKTQYF
CDR3nt: TGCGCCAGCAGTGAGAGACGGGGCATCCATGCCGGGAAGACCCAGTACTTC

j_gene: TRBJ2-2
d_gene: NA
len: 17
abundance: NA
v_gene: TRBV4-1
CDR3aa: CASSRSSSGGYTGELFF
CDR3nt: TGCGCCAGCAGCCGTTCTAGCAGTGGAGGATACACCGGGGAGCTGTTTTTT

j_gene: TRBJ2-5
d_gene: NA
len: 16
abundance: NA
v_gene: TRBV7-9
CDR3aa: CASSSVVRALEETQYF
CDR3nt: TGTGCCAGCAGCTCAGTAGTCCGGGCCCTAGAAGAGACCCAGTACTTC

j_gene: TRBJ2-5
d_gene: NA
len: 13
abundance: NA
v_gene: TRBV19
CDR3aa: CATAQGGVETQYF
CDR3nt: TGTGCCACCGCTCAAGGTGGCGTCGAGACCCAGTACTTC

j_gene: TRBJ2-6
d_gene: NA
len: 17
abundance: few
v_gene: TRBV7-2
CDR3aa: CASSLSGTNSGANVLTF
CDR3nt: TGTGCCAGCAGCTTATCCGGGACCAACTCTGGGGCCAACGTCCTGACTTTC

j_gene: TRBJ2-2
d_gene: NA
len: 14
abundance: NA
v_gene: TRBV6-5
CDR3aa: CASSYSGGGGELFF
CDR3nt: TGTGCCAGCAGTTACTCCGGGGGCGGCGGGGAGCTGTTTTTT

j_gene: TRBJ2-7
d_gene: NA
len: 15
abundance: NA
v_gene: TRBV5-1
CDR3aa: CASSSDLVGPYEQYF
CDR3nt: TGCGCCAGCAGCTCGGACCTCGTGGGGCCCTACGAGCAGTACTTC

j_gene: TRBJ2-7
d_gene: NA
len: 15
abundance: few
v_gene: TRBV4-3
CDR3aa: CASSQEATRTYEQYF
CDR3nt: TGCGCCAGCAGCCAAGAAGCGACTAGGACCTACGAGCAGTACTTC

j_gene: TRBJ2-5
d_gene: TRBD1
len: 15
abundance: NA
v_gene: TRBV15
CDR3aa: CATSRTTGGFETQYF
CDR3nt: TGTGCCACCAGCAGGACGACAGGGGGCTTTGAGACCCAGTACTTC

j_gene: TRBJ1-5
d_gene: NA
len: 12
abundance: NA
v_gene: TRBV19
CDR3aa: CASTIGNQPQHF
CDR3nt: TGTGCCAGTACCATCGGCAATCAGCCCCAGCATTTT

j_gene: TRBJ2-5
d_gene: TRBD1
len: 14
abundance: NA
v_gene: TRBV12-3/TRBV12-4
CDR3aa: CASRPNRGQETQYF
CDR3nt: TGTGCCAGCAGACCCAACAGGGGACAAGAGACCCAGTACTTC

j_gene: TRBJ1-6
d_gene: TRBD1
len: 14
abundance: NA
v_gene: TRBV9
CDR3aa: CASSRQGEDSPLHF
CDR3nt: TGTGCCAGCAGCCGACAGGGAGAGGATTCACCCCTCCACTTT

j_gene: TRBJ2-5
d_gene: NA
len: 13
abundance: NA
v_gene: TRBV29-1
CDR3aa: CSARDTHQETQYF
CDR3nt: TGCAGCGCCAGGGACACACACCAAGAGACCCAGTACTTC

j_gene: TRBJ1-1
d_gene: NA
len: 13
abundance: NA
v_gene: TRBV7-9
CDR3aa: CASSFAGATEAFF
CDR3nt: TGTGCCAGCAGCTTCGCCGGGGCCACTGAAGCTTTCTTT

j_gene: TRBJ2-2
d_gene: NA
len: 14
abundance: NA
v_gene: TRBV30
CDR3aa: CAWSPPGYPGELFF
CDR3nt: TGTGCCTGGAGCCCCCCGGGATATCCCGGGGAGCTGTTTTTT

j_gene: TRBJ2-5
d_gene: NA
len: 14
abundance: few
v_gene: TRBV5-1
CDR3aa: CASSLAGYIETQYF
CDR3nt: TGCGCCAGCAGCTTGGCCGGGTATATAGAGACCCAGTACTTC

j_gene: TRBJ2-1
d_gene: NA
len: 16
abundance: few
v_gene: TRBV7-3
CDR3aa: CASSLSVTRTYNEQFF
CDR3nt: TGTGCCAGCAGCTTAAGTGTCACTCGAACCTACAATGAGCAGTTCTTC

j_gene: TRBJ2-1
d_gene: TRBD2
len: 16
abundance: few
v_gene: TRBV11-2
CDR3aa: CASSPRLAGEGNEQFF
CDR3nt: TGTGCCAGCAGCCCACGACTAGCGGGAGAGGGAAATGAGCAGTTCTTC

j_gene: TRBJ1-1
d_gene: TRBD1
len: 15
abundance: many
v_gene: TRBV18
CDR3aa: CASSRQGWMNTEAFF
CDR3nt: TGTGCCAGCTCACGACAGGGGTGGATGAACACTGAAGCTTTCTTT

j_gene: TRBJ1-2
d_gene: NA
len: 14
abundance: NA
v_gene: TRBV5-1
CDR3aa: CASGPGRQNYGYTF
CDR3nt: TGCGCCAGCGGGCCGGGTCGACAGAACTATGGCTACACCTTC

j_gene: TRBJ2-7
d_gene: TRBD1
len: 16
abundance: few
v_gene: TRBV3-1
CDR3aa: CASSQFTGVRTYEQYF
CDR3nt: TGTGCCAGCAGCCAATTCACAGGGGTGAGGACCTACGAGCAGTACTTC